This T cell receptor (beta chain) was sequenced during a study of blood T cell repertoires in COVID-19. Background on the study: Acute and convalescent COVID-19 samples came from the United States, Italy and Spain.

The germline gives CDR1 SQVTM, CDR2 ANQGSEA. With 3 bases clipped from V and 4 bases from J, the junction kept 2 bases outside the gene matches. CDR3 length: 13 amino acids. The protocol was immunoSEQ multiplex PCR, while the TCRdb copy is restricted to in-frame clones and leaves out a portion. The table includes about 220,000 clones, around 90% detected once. The sequenced sample was PBMCs or T cells enriched from blood (not recorded which). This rearrangement joins TRBV29-1 to TRBJ2-2, with 7 bases that match TRBD1. The sequence came from a young man who had been exposed to COVID-19. CDR3 DNA sequence: TGCAGCGTTGACAGGGGGACCACCGGGGAGCTGTTTTTT. Protein: CSVDRGTTGELFF.